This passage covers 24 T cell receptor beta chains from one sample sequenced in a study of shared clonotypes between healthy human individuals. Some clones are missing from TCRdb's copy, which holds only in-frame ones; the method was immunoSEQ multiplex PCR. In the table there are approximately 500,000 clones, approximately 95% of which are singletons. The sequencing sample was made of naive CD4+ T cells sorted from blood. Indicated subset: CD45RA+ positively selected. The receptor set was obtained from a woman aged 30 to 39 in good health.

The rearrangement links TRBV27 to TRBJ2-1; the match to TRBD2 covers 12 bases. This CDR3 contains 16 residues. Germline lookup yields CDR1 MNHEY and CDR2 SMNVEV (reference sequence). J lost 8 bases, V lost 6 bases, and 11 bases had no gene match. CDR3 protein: CASSPVRTSGMDEQFF. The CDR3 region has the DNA TGTGCCAGCAGCCCAGTCCGGACTAGCGGGATGGATGAGCAGTTCTTC.

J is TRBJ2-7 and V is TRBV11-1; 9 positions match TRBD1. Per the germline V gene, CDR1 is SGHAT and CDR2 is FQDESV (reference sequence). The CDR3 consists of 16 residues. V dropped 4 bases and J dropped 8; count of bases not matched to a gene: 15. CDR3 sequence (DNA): TGTGCCAGCAGCTACCTCACCGGGACAGGGCCGTTGAAGCAGTACTTC. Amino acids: CASSYLTGTGPLKQYF.

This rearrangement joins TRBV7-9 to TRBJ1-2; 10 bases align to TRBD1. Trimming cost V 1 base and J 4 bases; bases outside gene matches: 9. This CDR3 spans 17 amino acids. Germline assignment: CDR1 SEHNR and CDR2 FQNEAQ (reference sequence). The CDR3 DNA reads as TGTGCCAGCAGCTTAGGCGGGGGCTGGACAGGGGGCTATGGCTACACCTTC. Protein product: CASSLGGGWTGGYGYTF.

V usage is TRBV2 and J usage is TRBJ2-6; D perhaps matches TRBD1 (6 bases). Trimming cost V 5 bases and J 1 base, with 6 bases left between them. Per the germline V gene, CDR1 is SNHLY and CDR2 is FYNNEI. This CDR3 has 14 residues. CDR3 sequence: CASSTGSGANVLTF. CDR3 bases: TGTGCCAGCAGTACAGGGTCTGGGGCCAACGTCCTGACTTTC.

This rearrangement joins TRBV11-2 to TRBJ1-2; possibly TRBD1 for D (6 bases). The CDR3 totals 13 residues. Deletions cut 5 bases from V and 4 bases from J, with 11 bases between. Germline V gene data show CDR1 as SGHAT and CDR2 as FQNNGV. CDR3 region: CASSRTGSYGYTF. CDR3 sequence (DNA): TGTGCCAGCAGCCGAACAGGGAGCTATGGCTACACCTTC.

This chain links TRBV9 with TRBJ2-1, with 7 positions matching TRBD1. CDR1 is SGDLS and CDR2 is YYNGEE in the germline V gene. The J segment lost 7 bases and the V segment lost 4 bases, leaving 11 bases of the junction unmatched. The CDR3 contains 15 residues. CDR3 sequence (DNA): TGTGCCAGCAGCCTCCAGACAGGGTCGTTTAATGAGCAGTTCTTC. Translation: CASSLQTGSFNEQFF.

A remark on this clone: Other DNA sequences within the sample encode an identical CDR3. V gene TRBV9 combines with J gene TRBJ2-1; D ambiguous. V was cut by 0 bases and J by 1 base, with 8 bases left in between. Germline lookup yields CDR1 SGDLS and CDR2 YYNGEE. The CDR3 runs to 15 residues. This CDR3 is CASSVDGNSYNEQFF. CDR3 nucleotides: TGTGCCAGCAGCGTAGATGGGAATTCCTACAATGAGCAGTTCTTC.

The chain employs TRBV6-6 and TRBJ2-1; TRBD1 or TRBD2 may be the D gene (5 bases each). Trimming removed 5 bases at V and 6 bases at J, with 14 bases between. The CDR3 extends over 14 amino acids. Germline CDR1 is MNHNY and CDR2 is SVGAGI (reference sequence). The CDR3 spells CASSPGTRSNEQFF. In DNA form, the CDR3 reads TGTGCCAGCAGTCCCGGGACGAGGTCCAATGAGCAGTTCTTC.

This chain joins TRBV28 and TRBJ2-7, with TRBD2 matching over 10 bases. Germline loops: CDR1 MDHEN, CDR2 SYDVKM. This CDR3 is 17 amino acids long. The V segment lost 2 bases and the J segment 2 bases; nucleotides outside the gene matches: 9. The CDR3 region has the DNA TGTGCCAGCAGTTTACGGCTAGCGGGAGCACAAACCTACGAGCAGTACTTC. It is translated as CASSLRLAGAQTYEQYF.

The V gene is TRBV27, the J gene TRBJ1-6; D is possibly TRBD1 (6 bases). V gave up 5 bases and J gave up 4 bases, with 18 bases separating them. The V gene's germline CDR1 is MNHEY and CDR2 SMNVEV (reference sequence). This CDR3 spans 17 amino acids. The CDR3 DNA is TGTGCCAGCAGTATCACAGGGAATTCACGTTATAATTCACCCCTCCACTTT. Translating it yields CASSITGNSRYNSPLHF.

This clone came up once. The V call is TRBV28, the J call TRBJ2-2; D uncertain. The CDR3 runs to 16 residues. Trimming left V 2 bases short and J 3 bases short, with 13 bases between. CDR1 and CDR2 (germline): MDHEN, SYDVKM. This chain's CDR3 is CASSLQPPPYTGELFF. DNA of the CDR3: TGTGCCAGCAGTTTACAGCCCCCACCGTACACCGGGGAGCTGTTTTTT.

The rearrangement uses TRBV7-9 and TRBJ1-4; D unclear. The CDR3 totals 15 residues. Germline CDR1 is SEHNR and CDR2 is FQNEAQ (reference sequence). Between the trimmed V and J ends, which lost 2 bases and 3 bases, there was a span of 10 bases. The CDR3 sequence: CASSLMDSPNEKLFF. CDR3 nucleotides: TGTGCCAGCAGCTTAATGGATAGCCCTAATGAAAAACTGTTTTTT.

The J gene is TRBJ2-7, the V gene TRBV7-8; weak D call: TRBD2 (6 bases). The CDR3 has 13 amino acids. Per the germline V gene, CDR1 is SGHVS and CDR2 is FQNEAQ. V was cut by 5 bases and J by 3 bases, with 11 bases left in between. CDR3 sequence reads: CASSMRGFYEQYF. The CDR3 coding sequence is TGTGCCAGCAGCATGCGGGGTTTCTACGAGCAGTACTTC.

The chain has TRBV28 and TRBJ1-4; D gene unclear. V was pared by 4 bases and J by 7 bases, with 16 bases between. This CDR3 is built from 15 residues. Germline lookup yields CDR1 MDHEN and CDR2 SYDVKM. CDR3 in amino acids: CASSSDSTTGEKLFF. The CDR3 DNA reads TGTGCCAGCAGTTCGGATTCAACCACCGGTGAAAAACTGTTTTTT. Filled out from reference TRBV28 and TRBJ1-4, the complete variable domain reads DVKVTQSSRYLVKRTGEKVFLECVQDMDHENMFWYRQDPGLGLRLIYFSYDVKMKEKGDIPEGYSVSREKKERFSLILESASTNQTSMYLCASSSDSTTGEKLFFGSGTQLSVL.

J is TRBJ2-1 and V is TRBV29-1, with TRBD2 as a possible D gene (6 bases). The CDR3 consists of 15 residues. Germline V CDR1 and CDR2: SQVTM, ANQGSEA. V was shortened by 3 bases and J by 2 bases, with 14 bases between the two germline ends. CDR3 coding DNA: TGCAGCGTTGAGGCACTAGCTGGACCCTACAATGAGCAGTTCTTC. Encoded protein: CSVEALAGPYNEQFF.

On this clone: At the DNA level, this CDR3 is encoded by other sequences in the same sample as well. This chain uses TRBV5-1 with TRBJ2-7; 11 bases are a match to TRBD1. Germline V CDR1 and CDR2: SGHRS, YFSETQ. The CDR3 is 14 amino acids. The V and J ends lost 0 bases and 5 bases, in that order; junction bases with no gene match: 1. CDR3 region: CASSLGTGGDEQYF. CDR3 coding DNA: TGCGCCAGCAGCTTGGGGACAGGGGGCGACGAGCAGTACTTC.

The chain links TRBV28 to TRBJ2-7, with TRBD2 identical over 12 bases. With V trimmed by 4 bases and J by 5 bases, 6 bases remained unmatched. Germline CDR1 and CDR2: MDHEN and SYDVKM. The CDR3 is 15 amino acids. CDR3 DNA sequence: TGTGCCAGCAGTTGGGGACTAGCGGGTGTTGACGAGCAGTACTTC. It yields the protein CASSWGLAGVDEQYF.

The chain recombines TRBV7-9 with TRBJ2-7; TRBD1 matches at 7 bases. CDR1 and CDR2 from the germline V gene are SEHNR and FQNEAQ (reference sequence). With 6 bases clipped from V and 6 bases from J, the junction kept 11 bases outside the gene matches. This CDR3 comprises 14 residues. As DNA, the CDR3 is TGTGCCAGCAGATACGCCGACAGGGTTGGCGAGCAGTACTTC. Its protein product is CASRYADRVGEQYF.

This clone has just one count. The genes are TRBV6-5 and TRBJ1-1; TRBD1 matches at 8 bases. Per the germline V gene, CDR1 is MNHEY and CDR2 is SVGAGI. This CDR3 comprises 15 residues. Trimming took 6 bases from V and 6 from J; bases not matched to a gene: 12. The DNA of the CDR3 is TGTGCCAGCAGCCTCGACAGGGGAAGGGGATCTGAAGCTTTCTTT. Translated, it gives CASSLDRGRGSEAFF.

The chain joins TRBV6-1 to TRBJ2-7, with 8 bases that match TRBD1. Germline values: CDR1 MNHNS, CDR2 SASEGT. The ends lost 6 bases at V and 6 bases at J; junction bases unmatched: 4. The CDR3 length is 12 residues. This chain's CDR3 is CASSRQGPEQYF. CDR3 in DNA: TGTGCCAGCAGCAGACAGGGGCCCGAGCAGTACTTC.

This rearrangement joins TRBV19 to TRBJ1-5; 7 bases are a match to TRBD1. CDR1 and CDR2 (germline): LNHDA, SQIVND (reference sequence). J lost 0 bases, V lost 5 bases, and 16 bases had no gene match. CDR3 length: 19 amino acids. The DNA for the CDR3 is TGTGCCAGTAGTGGCAGGACAGGCCGCCGTAGTTATAGCAATCAGCCCCAGCATTTT. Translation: CASSGRTGRRSYSNQPQHF.

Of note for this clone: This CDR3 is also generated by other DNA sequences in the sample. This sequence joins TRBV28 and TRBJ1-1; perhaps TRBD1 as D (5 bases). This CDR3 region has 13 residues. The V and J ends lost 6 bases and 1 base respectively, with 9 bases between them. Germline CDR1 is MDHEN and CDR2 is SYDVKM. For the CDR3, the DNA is TGTGCCAGCAGCTCAGGACAGAACACTGAAGCTTTCTTT. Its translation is CASSSGQNTEAFF.

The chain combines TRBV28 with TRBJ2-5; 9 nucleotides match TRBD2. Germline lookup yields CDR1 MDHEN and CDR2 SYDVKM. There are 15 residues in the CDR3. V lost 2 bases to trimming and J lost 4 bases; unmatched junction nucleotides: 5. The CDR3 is CASSLPGGRGETQYF. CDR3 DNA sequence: TGTGCCAGCAGTTTACCAGGCGGGAGGGGAGAGACCCAGTACTTC.

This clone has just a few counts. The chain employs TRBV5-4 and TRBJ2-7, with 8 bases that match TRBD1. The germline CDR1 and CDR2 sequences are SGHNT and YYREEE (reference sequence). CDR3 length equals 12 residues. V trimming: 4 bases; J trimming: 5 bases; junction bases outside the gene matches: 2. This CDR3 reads CASSRQGNEQYF. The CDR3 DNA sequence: TGTGCCAGCAGCCGACAGGGGAACGAGCAGTACTTC.